Below, one TCR beta chain is given with its context. The data were taken from a study of blood T cells in healthy people across ages. In the study overall: About one barcoded beta molecule was captured per two T cells (by template switching).

Every donor gave ten milliliters of peripheral blood. It was with a sample-barcoded 5' primer and a J-beta primer mix that a second PCR of roughly 7 to 12 cycles was run. Researchers report that a template-switch adaptor with 12 random nucleotides tagged each cDNA molecule. MiXCR was run by TCRdb on the 5' RACE reads, yielding one entry per CDR3 protein. Of hundreds of thousands of distinct CDR3 sequences detected, 21% appear once; the ten largest clones hold about 3.6%. The V end lost 7 bases, the J end lost 1 base, and 7 bases lay between the germline ends. Germline values: CDR1 DFQATT, CDR2 SNEGSKA (reference sequence). CDR3 length equals 11 residues.

The source material was blood. The sequence came from a man aged 65 to 85 in good health. The J gene is TRBJ2-5, the V gene TRBV20-1; D remains unclear. As DNA, the CDR3 is TGCAGTGTTTCTACCCAAGAGACCCAGTACTTC. It codes for CSVSTQETQYF.